This entry describes one T cell receptor (beta chain). Every subset's genomic DNA went evenly onto several immunoSEQ plates. The assay was immunoSEQ multiplex PCR, and TCRdb's table has in-frame clones only and misses some. The data show 2 million to 2.5 million clones, with nearly 97% seen just once and approximately 0.13% held by the top ten. The data originate from a study of shared clonotypes between healthy human individuals. The study drew its donors from healthy HIV-negative adults without recent acute infections or vaccinations. Germline V gene sequence: CDR1 MDHEN, CDR2 SYDVKM. This CDR3 contains 14 residues. Trimming cost V 6 bases and J 0 bases, with 11 bases left between them.

The material sequenced was naive CD4+ T cells sorted from blood. Subset specified: CD45RA+ positively selected. The chain joins TRBV28 to TRBJ2-5; TRBD2 is a possible D gene (6 bases). The origin of this receptor is a man younger than 30 in good health. The CDR3 spells CASRVRRDQETQYF. DNA for the CDR3: TGTGCCAGCAGAGTTAGGAGGGACCAAGAGACCCAGTACTTC. Full variable domain (remainder filled in from reference TRBV28 and TRBJ2-5): DVKVTQSSRYLVKRTGEKVFLECVQDMDHENMFWYRQDPGLGLRLIYFSYDVKMKEKGDIPEGYSVSREKKERFSLILESASTNQTSMYLCASRVRRDQETQYFGPGTRLLVL.